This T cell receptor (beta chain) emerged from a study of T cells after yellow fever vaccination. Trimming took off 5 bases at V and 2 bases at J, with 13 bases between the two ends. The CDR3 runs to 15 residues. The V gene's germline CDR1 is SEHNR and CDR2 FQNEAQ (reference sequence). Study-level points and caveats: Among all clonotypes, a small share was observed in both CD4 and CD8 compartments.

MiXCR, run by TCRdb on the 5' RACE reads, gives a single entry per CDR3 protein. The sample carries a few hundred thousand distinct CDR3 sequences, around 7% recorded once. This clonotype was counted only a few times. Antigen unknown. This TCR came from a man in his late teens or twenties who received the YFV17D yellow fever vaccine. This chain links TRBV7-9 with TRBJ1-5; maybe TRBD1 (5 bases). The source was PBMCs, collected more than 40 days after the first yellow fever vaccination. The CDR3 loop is CASSPIQGGNQPQHF. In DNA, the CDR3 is TGTGCCAGCAGCCCTATTCAGGGTGGCAATCAGCCCCAGCATTTT.